A single T cell receptor (beta chain) is shown here with its context. This sample stems from a study of sequential checkpoint blockade in melanoma. Overall study: Patients were randomized 1:1 to nivolumab-then-ipilimumab or ipilimumab-then-nivolumab first-line. Maintenance nivolumab came after either treatment sequence.

Repertoires were generated with immunoSEQ multiplex PCR, while TCRdb's copy carries only in-frame clones and drops some. The profile shows under 40,000 clones, about 88% of them singletons. Treatment described: randomized to nivolumab then ipilimumab (arm A) or the reverse (arm B). DNA-damaging chemotherapy had not been given to any patient beforehand. Sorted cells were live CD3+CD8+, lacking CD19 and CD56, from PBMCs. Sequenced material: CD8+ T cells sorted from blood (inferred from file names), taken from a patient given nivolumab and ipilimumab in sequence. The clonotype was recovered from a human donor with melanoma.

CDR3 sequence: CASSSSLAGVITQYF. The CDR3 DNA is TGTGCCAGTAGTAGTAGTCTAGCGGGAGTTATCACCCAGTACTTC. The gene calls are TRBV19 and TRBJ2-5; 10 bases match TRBD2. This CDR3 contains 15 residues. V lost 4 bases and J lost 8; bases outside the gene matches: 10. The germline V gene has CDR1 LNHDA and CDR2 SQIVND (reference sequence).